This note documents a single TCR beta chain sequence. Sequencing used immunoSEQ multiplex PCR; TCRdb keeps in-frame clones, though not all of them. The table shows about 200,000 clones, with roughly 89% occurring only once. This entry belongs to a study of blood T cell repertoires in COVID-19. Study details: From T cells, B-cell-depleted T cells, or PBMCs came the material, which was cDNA or gDNA.

Trimming took 6 bases from V and 6 from J, leaving 16 bases between them. In germline, CDR1 is MNHEY, CDR2 SVGAGI. The CDR3 runs to 14 residues. This TCR derives from a man aged 45-65 years with acute or convalescent COVID-19. Sequenced: peripheral blood. This chain uses TRBV6-5 with TRBJ2-3, with D possibly TRBD2 on 5 matching bases. The CDR3 sequence: CASRTLRGSDTQYF. The CDR3, as DNA: TGTGCCAGCAGGACCCTCCGGGGTAGTGATACGCAGTATTTT.